This T cell receptor (beta chain) was recovered during a study of T-cell memory formation after mild COVID-19. Findings and caveats of the study: For contracting clones, CD4+ ones sat mainly in CM and EM, CD8+ in EMRA.

In TCRdb, the 5' RACE reads were re-called with MiXCR into one record per CDR3 protein. The table records 400,000 to 500,000 distinct CDR3 sequences, approximately 19% of them present only once. As concerns this clonotype: The target antigen is unknown.

Germline V gives CDR1 SNHLY, CDR2 FYNNEI. The CDR3 is made up of 14 amino acids. V lost 1 base, J lost 2 bases, and 8 bases lay in between. The chain recombines TRBV2 with TRBJ1-1, with D unclear. This receptor was identified in a man aged 18 to 30 who had mild COVID-19 (a few samples of this study predate the infection). Cell type and time point are not known. The material sequenced was PBMCs or a T cell subset sorted from them (not recorded which). CDR3 DNA sequence: TGTGCCAGCAGTGAAGAAGGCCGTAACACTGAAGCTTTCTTT. This translates into CASSEEGRNTEAFF. Drawing the rest from reference TRBV2 and TRBJ1-1, the complete variable domain is EPEVTQTPSHQVTQMGQEVILRCVPISNHLYFYWYRQILGQKVEFLVSFYNNEISEKSEIFDDQFSVERPDGSNFTLKIRSTKLEDSAMYFCASSEEGRNTEAFFGQGTRLTVV.